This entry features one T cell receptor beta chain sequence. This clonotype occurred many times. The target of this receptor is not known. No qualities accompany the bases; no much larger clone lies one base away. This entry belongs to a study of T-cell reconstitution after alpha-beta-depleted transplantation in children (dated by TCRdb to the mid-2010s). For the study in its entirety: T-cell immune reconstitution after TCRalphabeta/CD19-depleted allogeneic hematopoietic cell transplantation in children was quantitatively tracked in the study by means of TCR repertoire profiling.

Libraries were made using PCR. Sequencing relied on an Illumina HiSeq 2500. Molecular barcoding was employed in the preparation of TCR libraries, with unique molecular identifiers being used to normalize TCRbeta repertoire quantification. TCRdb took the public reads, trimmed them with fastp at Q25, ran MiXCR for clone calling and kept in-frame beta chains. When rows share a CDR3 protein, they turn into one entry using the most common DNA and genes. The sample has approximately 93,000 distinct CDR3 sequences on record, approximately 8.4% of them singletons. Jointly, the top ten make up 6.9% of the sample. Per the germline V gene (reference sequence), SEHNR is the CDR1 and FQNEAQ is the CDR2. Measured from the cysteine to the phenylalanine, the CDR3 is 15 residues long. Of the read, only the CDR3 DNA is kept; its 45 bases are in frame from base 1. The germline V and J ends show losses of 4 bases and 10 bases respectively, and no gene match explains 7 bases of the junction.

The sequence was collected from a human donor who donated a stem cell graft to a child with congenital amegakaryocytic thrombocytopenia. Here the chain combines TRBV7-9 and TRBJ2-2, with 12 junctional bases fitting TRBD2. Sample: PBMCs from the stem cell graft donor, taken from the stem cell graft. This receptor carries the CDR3 CASSSGLAGSAELFF. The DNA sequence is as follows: TGTGCCAGCAGCTCCGGACTAGCGGGGAGTGCGGAGCTGTTTTTT.